Below, one T cell receptor (beta chain) is given with its context. Its specificity is unknown. The record originates from a study of OX40 agonist ivuxolimab in advanced cancers. This table comes from immunoSEQ multiplex PCR, and its TCRdb copy is limited to in-frame clones, with some not included. Of around 56,000 clones detected, approximately 90% appear once; the ten largest clones hold approximately 1.5%. Findings and caveats of the study: Expanded clones belonging to CD8+ T cells outnumbered, on average, those of CD4+.

This specimen consisted of CD4+ or CD8+ T cells sorted from blood, obtained in a trial of the OX40 agonist ivuxolimab. This receptor was obtained from an adult with an advanced solid tumor such as melanoma, head and neck, liver or kidney cancer.

The CDR3, as DNA: TGTGCCAGCAGCGCGGGACAGGGGTTTCAAGAGACCCAGTACTTC. Amino acids: CASSAGQGFQETQYF. The V gene is TRBV11-3, the J gene TRBJ2-5, with 10 bases fitting TRBD1. Trimming cost V 5 bases and J 2 bases; bases outside gene matches: 5. This CDR3 region has 15 residues. The germline CDR1 and CDR2 sequences are SGHNT and YENEEA.